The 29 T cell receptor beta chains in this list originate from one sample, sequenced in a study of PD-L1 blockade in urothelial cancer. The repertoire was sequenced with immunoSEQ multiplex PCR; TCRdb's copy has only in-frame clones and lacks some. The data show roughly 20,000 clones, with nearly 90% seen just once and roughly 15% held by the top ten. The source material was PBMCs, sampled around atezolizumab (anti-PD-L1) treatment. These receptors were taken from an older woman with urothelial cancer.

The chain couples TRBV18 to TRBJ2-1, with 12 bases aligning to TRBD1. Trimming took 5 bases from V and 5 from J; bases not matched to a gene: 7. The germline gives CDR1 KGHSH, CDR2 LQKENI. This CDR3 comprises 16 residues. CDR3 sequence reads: CASSSGGTGGHNEQFF. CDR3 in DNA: TGTGCCAGCTCATCGGGGGGGACAGGGGGCCACAATGAGCAGTTCTTC.

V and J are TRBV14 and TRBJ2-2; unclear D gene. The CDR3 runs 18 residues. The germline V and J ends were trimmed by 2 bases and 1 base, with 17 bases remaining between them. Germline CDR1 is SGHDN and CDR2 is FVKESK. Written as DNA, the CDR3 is TGTGCCAGCAGCCAACGCCCCACCCCCTATCTGAACACCGGGGAGCTGTTTTTT. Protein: CASSQRPTPYLNTGELFF.

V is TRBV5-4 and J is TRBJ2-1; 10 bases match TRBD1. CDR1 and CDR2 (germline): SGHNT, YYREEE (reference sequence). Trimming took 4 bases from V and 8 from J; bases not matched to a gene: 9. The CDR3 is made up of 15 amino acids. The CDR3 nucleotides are TGTGCCAGCAGCGACGGGACAGGGGCCGCCGATGAGCAGTTCTTC. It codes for CASSDGTGAADEQFF.

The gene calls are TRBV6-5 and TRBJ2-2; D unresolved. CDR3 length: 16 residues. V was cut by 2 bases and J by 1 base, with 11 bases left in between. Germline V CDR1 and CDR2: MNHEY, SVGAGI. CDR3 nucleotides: TGTGCCAGCAGTTACGTCGTACCACTGAACACCGGGGAGCTGTTTTTT. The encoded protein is CASSYVVPLNTGELFF.

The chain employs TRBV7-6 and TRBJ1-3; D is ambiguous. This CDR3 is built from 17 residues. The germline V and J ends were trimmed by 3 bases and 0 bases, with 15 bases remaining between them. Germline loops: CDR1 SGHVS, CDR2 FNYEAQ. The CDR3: CASSLEALPSSGNTIYF. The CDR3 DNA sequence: TGTGCCAGCAGCTTGGAGGCCTTACCCAGCTCTGGAAACACCATATATTTT.

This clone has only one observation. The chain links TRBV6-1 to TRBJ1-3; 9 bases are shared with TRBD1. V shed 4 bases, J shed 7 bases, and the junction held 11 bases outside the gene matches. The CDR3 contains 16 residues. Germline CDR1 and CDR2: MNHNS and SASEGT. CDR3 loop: CASSGTDRGKSNTIYF. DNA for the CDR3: TGTGCCAGCAGTGGGACGGACAGGGGAAAGTCTAACACCATATATTTT.

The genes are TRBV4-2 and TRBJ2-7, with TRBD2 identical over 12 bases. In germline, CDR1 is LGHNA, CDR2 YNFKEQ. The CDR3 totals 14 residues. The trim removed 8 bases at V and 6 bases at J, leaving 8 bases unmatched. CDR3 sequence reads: CASGLAGKPSEQYF. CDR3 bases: TGTGCCAGCGGACTAGCGGGAAAACCTAGCGAGCAGTACTTC.

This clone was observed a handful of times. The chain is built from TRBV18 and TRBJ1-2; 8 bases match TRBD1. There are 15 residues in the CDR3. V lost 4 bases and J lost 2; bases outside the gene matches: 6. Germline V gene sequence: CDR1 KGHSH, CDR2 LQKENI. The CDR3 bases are TGTGCCAGCTCACTACAGGGGGTTGCGAACTATGGCTACACCTTC. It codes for CASSLQGVANYGYTF.

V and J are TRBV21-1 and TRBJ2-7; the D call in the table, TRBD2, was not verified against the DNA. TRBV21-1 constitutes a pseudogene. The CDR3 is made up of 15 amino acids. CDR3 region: CASSHPSPPYYEQYF. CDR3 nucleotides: TGTGCCAGCAGCCACCCTAGCCCCCCTTACTACGAGCAGTACTTC.

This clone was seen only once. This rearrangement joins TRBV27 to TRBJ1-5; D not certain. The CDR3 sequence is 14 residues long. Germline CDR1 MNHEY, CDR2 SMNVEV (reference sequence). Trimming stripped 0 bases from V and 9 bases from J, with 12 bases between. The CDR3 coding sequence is TGTGCCAGCAGTTTATCGGGCAGTTTAAGGCCCCAGCATTTT. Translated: CASSLSGSLRPQHF.

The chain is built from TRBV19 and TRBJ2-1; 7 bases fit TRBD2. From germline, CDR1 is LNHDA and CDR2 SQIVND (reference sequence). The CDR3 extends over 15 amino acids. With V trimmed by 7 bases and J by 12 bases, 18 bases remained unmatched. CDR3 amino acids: CASTPGSAGVDWQFF. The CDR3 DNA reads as TGTGCCAGTACCCCAGGATCTGCGGGAGTAGATTGGCAGTTCTTC.

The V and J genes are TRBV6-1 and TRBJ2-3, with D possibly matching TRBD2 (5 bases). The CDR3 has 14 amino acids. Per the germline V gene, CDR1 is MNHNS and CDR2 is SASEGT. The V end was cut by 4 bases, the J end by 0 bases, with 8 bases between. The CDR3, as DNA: TGTGCCAGCAGTGGACTACACAGCACAGATACGCAGTATTTT. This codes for CASSGLHSTDTQYF.

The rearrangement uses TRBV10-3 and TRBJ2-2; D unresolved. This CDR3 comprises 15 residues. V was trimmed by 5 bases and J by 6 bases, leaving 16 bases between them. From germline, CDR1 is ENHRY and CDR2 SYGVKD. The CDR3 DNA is TGTGCCATCAGTCGTGACGGCCTAGGCGCCGGGGAGCTGTTTTTT. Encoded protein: CAISRDGLGAGELFF.

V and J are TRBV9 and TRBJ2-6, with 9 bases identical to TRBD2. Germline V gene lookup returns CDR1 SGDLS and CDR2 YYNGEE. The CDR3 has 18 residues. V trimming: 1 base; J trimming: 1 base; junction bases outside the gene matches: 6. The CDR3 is CASSVSVAGESGANVLTF. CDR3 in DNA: TGTGCCAGCAGCGTAAGCGTAGCGGGAGAATCTGGGGCCAACGTCCTGACTTTC. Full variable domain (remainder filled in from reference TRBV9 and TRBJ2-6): DSGVTQTPKHLITATGQRVTLRCSPRSGDLSVYWYQQSLDQGLQFLIQYYNGEERAKGNILERFSAQQFPDLHSELNLSSLELGDSALYFCASSVSVAGESGANVLTFGAGSRLTVL.

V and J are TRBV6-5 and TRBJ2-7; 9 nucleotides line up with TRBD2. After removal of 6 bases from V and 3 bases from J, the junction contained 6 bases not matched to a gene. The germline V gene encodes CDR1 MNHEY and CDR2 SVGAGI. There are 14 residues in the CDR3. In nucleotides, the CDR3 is TGTGCCAGCAGAACGACTAGCGGAAACTACGAGCAGTACTTC. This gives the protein CASRTTSGNYEQYF.

The CDR3 region has the DNA TGCGCCAGCAGCCAAGCAGGGGAGCATCAGCCCCAGCATTTT. It yields the protein CASSQAGEHQPQHF. The chain combines TRBV4-1 with TRBJ1-5; D perhaps matches TRBD1 (6 bases). The CDR3 extends over 14 amino acids. Germline CDR1 and CDR2: MGHRA and YSYEKL. V lost 1 base to trimming and J lost 5 bases, with 9 bases between them.

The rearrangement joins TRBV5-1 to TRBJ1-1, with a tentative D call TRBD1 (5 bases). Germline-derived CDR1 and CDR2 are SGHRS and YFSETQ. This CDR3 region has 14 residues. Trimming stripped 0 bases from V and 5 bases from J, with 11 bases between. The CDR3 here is CASSLAGGWTEAFF. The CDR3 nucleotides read TGCGCCAGCAGCTTGGCCGGGGGTTGGACTGAAGCTTTCTTT.

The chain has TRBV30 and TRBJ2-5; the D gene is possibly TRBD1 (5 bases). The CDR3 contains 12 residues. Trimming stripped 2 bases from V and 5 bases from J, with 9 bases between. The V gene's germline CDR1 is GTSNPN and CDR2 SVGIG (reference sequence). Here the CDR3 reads CAWSRGRETQYF. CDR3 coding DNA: TGTGCCTGGAGTAGGGGCCGGGAGACCCAGTACTTC.

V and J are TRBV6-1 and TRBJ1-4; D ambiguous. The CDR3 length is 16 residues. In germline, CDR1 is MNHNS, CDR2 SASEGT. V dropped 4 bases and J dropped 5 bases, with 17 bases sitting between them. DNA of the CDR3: TGTGCCAGCAGTGGACGGACGGGAGAAAAGAATGAAAAACTGTTTTTT. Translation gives CASSGRTGEKNEKLFF.

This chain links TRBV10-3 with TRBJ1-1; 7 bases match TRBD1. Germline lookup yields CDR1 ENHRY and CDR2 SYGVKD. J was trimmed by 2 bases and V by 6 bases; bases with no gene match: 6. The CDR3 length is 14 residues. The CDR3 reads CAISAGQTNTEAFF. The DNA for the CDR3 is TGTGCCATCAGCGCGGGACAGACTAACACTGAAGCTTTCTTT.

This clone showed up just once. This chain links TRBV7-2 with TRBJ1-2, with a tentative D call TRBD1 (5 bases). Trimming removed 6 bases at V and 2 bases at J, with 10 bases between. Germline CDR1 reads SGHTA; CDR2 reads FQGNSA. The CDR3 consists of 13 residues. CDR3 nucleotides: TGTGCCAGCAGAGTGGACACGAACTATGGCTACACCTTC. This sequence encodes CASRVDTNYGYTF.

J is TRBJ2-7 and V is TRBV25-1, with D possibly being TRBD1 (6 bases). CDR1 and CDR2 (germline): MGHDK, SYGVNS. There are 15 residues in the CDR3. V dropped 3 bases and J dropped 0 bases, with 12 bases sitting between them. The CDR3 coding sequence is TGTGCCAGCAGTGATCCGGGGACACTCTCCTACGAGCAGTACTTC. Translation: CASSDPGTLSYEQYF.

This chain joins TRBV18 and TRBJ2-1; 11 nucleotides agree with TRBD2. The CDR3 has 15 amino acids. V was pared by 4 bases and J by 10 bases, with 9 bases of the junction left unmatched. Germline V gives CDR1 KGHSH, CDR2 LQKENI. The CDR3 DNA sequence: TGTGCCAGCTCACTTGGACTAGCGGGCGACGGGGAGCAGTTCTTC. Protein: CASSLGLAGDGEQFF.

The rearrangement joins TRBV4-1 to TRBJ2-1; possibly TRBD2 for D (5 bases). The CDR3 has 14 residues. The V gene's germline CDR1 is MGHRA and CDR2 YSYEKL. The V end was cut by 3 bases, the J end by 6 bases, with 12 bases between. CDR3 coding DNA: TGCGCCAGCAGCCATACGGCAAGCGGCAATGAGCAGTTCTTC. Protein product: CASSHTASGNEQFF.

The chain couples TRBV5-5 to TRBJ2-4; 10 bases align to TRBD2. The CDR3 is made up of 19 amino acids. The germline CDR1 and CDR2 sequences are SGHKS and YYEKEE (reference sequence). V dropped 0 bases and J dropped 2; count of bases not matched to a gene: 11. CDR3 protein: CASSLVSSGSASTKNIQYF. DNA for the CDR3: TGTGCCAGCAGCTTGGTCTCTAGCGGGAGCGCAAGCACCAAAAACATTCAGTACTTC.

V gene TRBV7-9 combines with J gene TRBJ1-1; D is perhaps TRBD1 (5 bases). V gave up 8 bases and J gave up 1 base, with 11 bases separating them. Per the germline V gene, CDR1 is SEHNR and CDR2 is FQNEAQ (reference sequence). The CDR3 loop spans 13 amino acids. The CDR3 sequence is CASVLQGNTEAFF. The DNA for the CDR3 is TGTGCCAGCGTCCTCCAGGGGAACACTGAAGCTTTCTTT.

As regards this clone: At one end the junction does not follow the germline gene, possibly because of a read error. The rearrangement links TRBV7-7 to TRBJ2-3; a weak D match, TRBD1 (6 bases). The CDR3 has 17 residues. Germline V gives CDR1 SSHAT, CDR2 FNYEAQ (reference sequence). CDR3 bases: TGTGCTAGCAGCCTTTTTCCGGCAGGGGTCTTCACAGATACGCAGTATTTT. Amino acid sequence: CASSLFPAGVFTDTQYF. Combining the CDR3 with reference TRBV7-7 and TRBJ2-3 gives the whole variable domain GAGVSQSPRYKVTKRGQDVTLRCDPISSHATLYWYQQALGQGPEFLTYFNYEAQPDKSGLPSDRFSAERPEGSISTLTIQRTEQRDSAMYRCASSLFPAGVFTDTQYFGPGTRLTVL.

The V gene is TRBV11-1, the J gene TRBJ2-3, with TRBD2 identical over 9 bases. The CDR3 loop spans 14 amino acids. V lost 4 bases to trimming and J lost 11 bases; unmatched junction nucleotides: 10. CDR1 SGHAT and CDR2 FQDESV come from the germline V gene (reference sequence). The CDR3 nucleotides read TGTGCCAGCAGCTCTCACTTAGCGGGAGTGGGGCAGTATTTT. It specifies CASSSHLAGVGQYF.

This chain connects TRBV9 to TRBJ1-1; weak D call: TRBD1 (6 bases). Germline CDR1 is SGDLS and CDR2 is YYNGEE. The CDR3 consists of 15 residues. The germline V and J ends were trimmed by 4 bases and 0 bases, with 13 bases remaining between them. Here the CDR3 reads CASSRQGNLNTEAFF. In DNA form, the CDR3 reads TGTGCCAGCAGCCGTCAGGGGAATCTGAACACTGAAGCTTTCTTT.